These 5 T cell receptor beta chains share one sample of origin, sequenced in a study of T cells in Graves' hyperthyroidism and ophthalmopathy. From RNA transcripts, TCR beta CDR3 regions were amplified. Using the HTBI primer set, a first-round RT-PCR was run on the TCR CDR3. MiXCR was run by TCRdb on the multiplex PCR reads, yielding one entry per CDR3 protein. Of 400,000 or so distinct CDR3 sequences detected, over 12% appear once; the ten largest clones hold roughly a fifth. Sample: blood. These receptors came from an older woman with Graves' ophthalmopathy.

This clonotype has a count of ten or more. The chain employs TRBV11-2 and TRBJ2-2; D not resolved. Trimming removed 1 base from V and 3 bases from J, with 3 bases in between. CDR1 is SGHAT and CDR2 is FQNNGV in the germline V gene. The CDR3 is 13 residues long. CDR3 bases: TGTGCCAGCAGCTTAGGCTACACCGGGGAGCTGTTTTTT. Its translation is CASSLGYTGELFF.

This clonotype was picked up many times. CDR3 residues: CASGNGVAGGEQYF. The CDR3 region has the DNA TGCGCCAGCGGCAATGGTGTAGCAGGGGGGGAGCAGTACTTC. This sequence joins TRBV5-1 and TRBJ2-7; D possibly corresponds to TRBD1 (7 bases). Germline values: CDR1 SGHRS, CDR2 YFSETQ. V lost 7 bases and J lost 7, with 21 bases in between. The CDR3 loop spans 14 amino acids.

Many counts were recorded for this clonotype. Here the CDR3 DNA reads TGTGCCATCACAGGCAGTCGGGCGGGAGGCCCAGATACGCAGTATTTT. This codes for CAITGSRAGGPDTQYF. The chain couples TRBV10-3 to TRBJ2-3, with 8 bases matching TRBD2. The germline CDR1 and CDR2 sequences are ENHRY and SYGVKD. The CDR3 runs 16 residues. Trimming at V came to 7 bases and at J to 4 bases, leaving 13 bases not matched to a gene.

The chain links TRBV19 to TRBJ2-6; possible D gene TRBD1, 6 bases. The germline V gene has CDR1 LNHDA and CDR2 SQIVND (reference sequence). This CDR3 contains 16 residues. The V end was cut by 2 bases, the J end by 3 bases, with 11 bases between. CDR3 residues: CASSIQGIGGANVLTF. In nucleotides, the CDR3 is TGTGCCAGTAGTATACAGGGGATAGGTGGGGCCAACGTCCTGACTTTC.

This clonotype was seen repeatedly, ten times or more. The chain carries TRBV12-3 or TRBV12-4 and TRBJ2-1; D is unresolved. The CDR3 loop spans 16 amino acids. The ends were cut back, 7 bases at V and 5 bases at J, with 21 bases in the middle. CDR3 sequence: CASIPSGRLVDNEQFF. Here the CDR3 DNA reads TGTGCCAGCATCCCTTCGGGCCGACTGGTGGACAATGAGCAGTTCTTC.